These 15 T cell receptor beta chains share one sample of origin, sequenced in a study of blood T cell repertoires in COVID-19. Generated by immunoSEQ multiplex PCR, the TCRdb table keeps only in-frame clones and is missing some. The sample comprises fewer than 300,000 clones, around 82% of which are singletons, and roughly 3.1% rests with the top ten. Material: peripheral blood. These TCRs come from a woman aged 18-29 years with acute or convalescent COVID-19.

The V gene is TRBV5-1, the J gene TRBJ1-2; 7 nucleotides align to TRBD1. Germline trimming cut 5 bases from V and 3 bases from J; bases unmatched to any gene: 16. CDR1 is SGHRS and CDR2 is YFSETQ in the germline V gene. The CDR3 runs 17 residues. Written as DNA, the CDR3 is TGCGCCAGCAGGTTAGCACCGGAGACAGGGCCACACTATGGCTACACCTTC. Its translation: CASRLAPETGPHYGYTF.

The chain has TRBV6-2 or TRBV6-3 and TRBJ2-7; 7 bases align to TRBD2. Losses at the gene ends were 6 bases for V and 1 base for J; bases not matched to a gene: 9. There are 15 residues in the CDR3. In germline, CDR1 is MNHEY, CDR2 SVGEGT. This CDR3 reads CASSPTASGSYEQYF. The CDR3 DNA follows: TGTGCCAGCAGCCCCACGGCTAGCGGTTCCTACGAGCAGTACTTC.

The chain joins TRBV27 to TRBJ2-7, with 9 bases identical to TRBD2. V was pared by 4 bases and J by 7 bases, with 8 bases of the junction left unmatched. CDR1 and CDR2 (germline): MNHEY, SMNVEV (reference sequence). The CDR3 covers 14 residues. The CDR3 protein is CASSSHELAGEQYF. The CDR3 coding sequence is TGTGCCAGCAGTTCTCACGAACTAGCGGGTGAGCAGTACTTC.

V usage is TRBV5-1 and J usage is TRBJ2-1, with 11 bases that match TRBD2. Germline values: CDR1 SGHRS, CDR2 YFSETQ. This CDR3 is 15 amino acids long. V shed 4 bases and J 9 bases; nucleotides not matched to a gene: 9. The CDR3 loop reads CASSQTSGSYGEQFF. The CDR3 nucleotides are TGCGCCAGCAGCCAAACTAGCGGGAGTTACGGTGAGCAGTTCTTC.

The chain is built from TRBV19 and TRBJ2-3; TRBD2 might be the D (6 bases). The V end lost 3 bases, the J end lost 3 bases, and 16 bases lay between the germline ends. There are 16 residues in the CDR3. Per germline, CDR1 LNHDA and CDR2 SQIVND (reference sequence). This chain's CDR3 is CASSISGTGGTDTQYF. The DNA for the CDR3 is TGTGCCAGTAGTATTTCTGGGACCGGAGGGACAGATACGCAGTATTTT.

The genes are TRBV5-1 and TRBJ2-2; perhaps TRBD1 as D (5 bases). This CDR3 is built from 16 residues. Deletions cut 4 bases from V and 1 base from J, with 14 bases between. Germline values: CDR1 SGHRS, CDR2 YFSETQ. The CDR3 is CASSTPPGQNTGELFF. CDR3 in DNA: TGCGCCAGCAGCACGCCGCCAGGGCAGAACACCGGGGAGCTGTTTTTT.

This clone was found once. The chain carries TRBV18 and TRBJ2-1, with 9 bases aligning to TRBD1. CDR3 length: 13 amino acids. V gave up 3 bases and J gave up 7 bases; unmatched junction bases: 1. The germline V gene encodes CDR1 KGHSH and CDR2 LQKENI. The DNA of the CDR3 is TGTGCCAGCTCACCGGACAGGGGAAATGAGCAGTTCTTC. This translates into CASSPDRGNEQFF.

V is TRBV28 and J is TRBJ2-5; perhaps TRBD1 as D (6 bases). Germline V gene data show CDR1 as MDHEN and CDR2 as SYDVKM. This CDR3 spans 19 amino acids. V lost 2 bases and J lost 0, with 22 bases in between. CDR3 bases: TGTGCCAGCAGTTTACCTCTGCGGACAGACACCGCGTACCAAGAGACCCAGTACTTC. Its protein is CASSLPLRTDTAYQETQYF.

CDR3 nucleotides: TGTGCCAGCAGTTATCGACAGAGCTGGAGCACAGATACGCAGTATTTT. As protein: CASSYRQSWSTDTQYF. The J gene is TRBJ2-3, the V gene TRBV27; D perhaps matches TRBD1 (5 bases). Per germline, CDR1 MNHEY and CDR2 SMNVEV (reference sequence). This CDR3 is built from 16 residues. V was cut by 4 bases and J by 0 bases, with 14 bases left in between.

The J gene is TRBJ2-1, the V gene TRBV7-3; TRBD2 matches at 8 bases. CDR1 and CDR2 from the germline V gene are SGHTA and FQGTGA. The V gene end was trimmed by 3 bases and the J gene end by 8 bases; junction bases not matched to a gene: 6. The CDR3 totals 14 residues. CDR3 protein: CASSFAGGLDEQFF. The CDR3 bases are TGTGCCAGCAGCTTCGCGGGAGGACTGGATGAGCAGTTCTTC.

The J gene is TRBJ1-1, the V gene TRBV19, with a possible D match to TRBD1 (6 bases). Deletions cut 4 bases from V and 5 bases from J, with 14 bases between. CDR3 size: 14 residues. CDR1 LNHDA and CDR2 SQIVND come from the germline V gene (reference sequence). The CDR3 DNA reads TGTGCCAGTAGTAGATACAGGGAGGGGACTGAAGCTTTCTTT. It yields the protein CASSRYREGTEAFF. Full variable domain (rest looked up from reference TRBV19 and TRBJ1-1): DGGITQSPKYLFRKEGQNVTLSCEQNLNHDAMYWYRQDPGQGLRLIYYSQIVNDFQKGDIAEGYSVSREKKESFPLTVTSAQKNPTAFYLCASSRYREGTEAFFGQGTRLTVV.

The chain links TRBV11-2 to TRBJ1-1; tentative D call: TRBD1 (5 bases). The CDR3 runs 17 residues. V shed 0 bases and J shed 0 bases, with 14 bases lying between them. The V gene's germline CDR1 is SGHAT and CDR2 FQNNGV. For the CDR3, the DNA is TGTGCCAGCAGCTTAGATCTATTGCGGGACTTGAACACTGAAGCTTTCTTT. It yields the protein CASSLDLLRDLNTEAFF.

The chain links TRBV7-2 to TRBJ2-7; TRBD1 is a possible D gene (6 bases). The V end lost 1 base, the J end lost 5 bases, and 12 bases lay between the germline ends. Germline V gene data show CDR1 as SGHTA and CDR2 as FQGNSA. The CDR3 has 14 amino acids. The CDR3 DNA follows: TGTGCCAGCAGCTTAGATTCAGGGGTCGACGAGCAGTACTTC. It yields the protein CASSLDSGVDEQYF.

The chain employs TRBV4-1 and TRBJ2-7, with D unresolved. This CDR3 comprises 13 residues. Trimming cost V 0 bases and J 5 bases, with 8 bases left between them. CDR1 and CDR2 (germline): MGHRA, YSYEKL. The CDR3, as DNA: TGCGCCAGCAGCCAAGAATGGGCAGACGAGCAGTACTTC. It codes for CASSQEWADEQYF.

The genes are TRBV13 and TRBJ2-7; the match to TRBD2 covers 8 bases. This CDR3 has 14 residues. With 7 bases clipped from V and 3 bases from J, the junction kept 8 bases outside the gene matches. The germline V gene has CDR1 PRHDT and CDR2 FYEKMQ (reference sequence). The chain's CDR3 is CASKESGRSYEQYF. For the CDR3, the DNA is TGTGCCAGCAAGGAGAGCGGGAGAAGCTACGAGCAGTACTTC.